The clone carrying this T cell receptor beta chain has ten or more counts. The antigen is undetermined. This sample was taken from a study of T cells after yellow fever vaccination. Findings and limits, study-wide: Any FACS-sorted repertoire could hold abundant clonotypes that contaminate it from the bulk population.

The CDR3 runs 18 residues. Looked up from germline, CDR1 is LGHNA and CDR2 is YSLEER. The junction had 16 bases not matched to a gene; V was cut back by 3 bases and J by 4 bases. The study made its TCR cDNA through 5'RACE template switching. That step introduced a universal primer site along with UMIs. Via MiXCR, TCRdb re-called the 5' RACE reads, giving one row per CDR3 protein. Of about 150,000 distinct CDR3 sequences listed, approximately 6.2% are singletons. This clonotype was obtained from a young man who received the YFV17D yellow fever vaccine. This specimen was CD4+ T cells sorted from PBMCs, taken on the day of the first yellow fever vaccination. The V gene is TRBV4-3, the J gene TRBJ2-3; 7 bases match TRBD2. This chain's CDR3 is CASSHRSGLGGGADTQYF. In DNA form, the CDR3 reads TGCGCCAGCAGCCACCGATCCGGACTAGGCGGGGGAGCAGATACGCAGTATTTT.